The entry below gives a single T cell receptor beta chain sequence along with its context. Here immunoSEQ multiplex PCR was the method, and the copy in TCRdb shows in-frame clones only, minus some. Of 150,000 to 200,000 clones listed, 80% to 90% were seen once; the top ten hold roughly 15%. Germline CDR1 reads KGHSH; CDR2 reads LQKENI. The V and J ends lost 2 bases and 6 bases, in that order; junction bases with no gene match: 2. The CDR3 sequence is 15 residues long. The sample belongs to a study of blood T cell repertoires in COVID-19. Specimen: PBMCs or T cells enriched from blood (not recorded which). This clonotype was obtained from a man aged 50 to 59 who had recovered from COVID-19. The chain links TRBV18 to TRBJ1-5, with TRBD1 matching 12 bases. The CDR3 protein is CASSPGTGGFQPQHF. The CDR3 bases are TGTGCCAGCTCACCAGGGACAGGGGGCTTTCAGCCCCAGCATTTT. Together with reference TRBV18 and TRBJ1-5, the CDR3 gives the full variable domain: NAGVMQNPRHLVRRRGQEARLRCSPMKGHSHVYWYRQLPEEGLKFMVYLQKENIIDESGMPKERFSAEFPKEGPSILRIQQVVRGDSAAYFCASSPGTGGFQPQHFGDGTRLSIL.